This T cell receptor beta chain was identified in a study of patients and donors after allogeneic stem cell transplantation. TCRdb fed the RT-PCR reads into MiXCR, producing one record per CDR3 protein. The sample yields 200,000 to 250,000 distinct CDR3 sequences, 12% to 15% seen once. V lost 6 bases and J lost 10; bases outside the gene matches: 2. The CDR3 consists of 12 residues. Per germline, CDR1 MNHEY and CDR2 SVGAGI. Input material: blood, either unsorted or a sorted T cell fraction (not recorded which). This chain joins TRBV6-5 and TRBJ2-1; 11 bases map to TRBD1. The sequence was collected from a human donor who was either an allogeneic HSCT recipient or a stem cell or donor lymphocyte infusion donor (not recorded which). It is not recorded whose cells these are; they may come from a transplant donor. The CDR3 nucleotides are TGTGCCAGCAGGGGACAGGGGGGCGAGCAGTTCTTC. Its protein product is CASRGQGGEQFF.